This section outlines one T cell receptor beta chain sequence together with its context. What it binds is unknown. The sample comes from a study of post-analysis software for immune sequencing data. Notes on the study in general: With TRBV5-6, TRBV5-1 and TRBV20-1 included, several TRBV segments were more frequent in patients than in controls.

Germline CDR1 reads SGHTA; CDR2 reads FQGTGA. With 2 bases clipped from V and 8 bases from J, the junction kept 9 bases outside the gene matches. This CDR3 has 15 residues. The library was made from cDNA and included unique molecular identifiers. TCRdb analysed the PCR reads with MiXCR anew, one entry per CDR3 protein. The sample carries hundreds of thousands of distinct CDR3 sequences, approximately 59% recorded once. This TCR derives from a girl aged 2 to 10 with multiple sclerosis. The genes are TRBV7-3 and TRBJ2-1; TRBD2 matches at 7 bases. Source material: blood. The CDR3: CASSLGGGRIDEQFF. The CDR3 nucleotides read TGTGCCAGCAGCTTAGGGGGAGGGCGAATCGATGAGCAGTTCTTC.